This TCR beta chain was identified during a study of T cell clonotyping in hematopoietic cell transplantation (dated by TCRdb to about 2021). Regarding the research as a whole: In the study, fewer than 150 blood samples were gathered from 35 consecutive transplant recipients and their related donors. Recruitment of patients was conducted between 2015 and 2017, and follow-up was continued until September 2020 or death. General conclusions and limits of the study: The sample size was limited and the cells went unsorted, which meant the CD4 and CD8 repertoire contributions could not be told apart. Recipient TCR diversity fell after transplant, with pathologically expanded clonotypes rising progressively from day 30 to day 180. Inverse Simpson Index values from donors and from recipients before transplant predicted broader TCR repertoire diversity after transplant. Recipient repertoires showed only a small fraction of overlap with donor repertoires, and over 95% appeared de novo at the given depth.

The germline V gene provides CDR1 SGHTA and CDR2 FQGTGA. V loses 4 bases at its end and J loses 2 bases; junction bases beyond the gene matches: 5. From its cysteine to its phenylalanine, the CDR3 spans 15 amino acids. Of the read, only the CDR3 DNA is kept; its 45 bases are in frame from base 1. With the immunoSEQ assay, which is a bias-controlled multiplex PCR relying on V- and J-specific primers, TCR beta CDR3 regions were amplified from genomic DNA. In a second PCR step, the CDR3 amplicons were tagged with a proprietary barcode plus Illumina adapter sequences. An Illumina MiSeq instrument was used to sequence the CDR3 libraries. The authors processed their data as follows. immunoSEQ Analyzer 3.0 was used for export and quality control, with R Bioconductor and Immunarch used for downstream analyses. Repertoire metrics were calculated using only productive rearrangements within the normalized downsampled data set. In the normalized cohort, clonotypes with more than 5 templates were defined as pathologically expanded. The Inverse Simpson Index served as the measure of repertoire diversity. The non-normalized data set was used for CMV-specificity analyses so that all clonotypes could be captured. TCRdb stores this immuneACCESS table with in-frame sequences only. Part of the clones is absent; in the studies checked, under half of the shortfall reflects unresolved V genes, and no reason is known for the rest. That table supplies the V and J calls and clone size; D and trimming were determined from the DNA. The table for this sample lists about 2,100 clones; over 75% of them were counted only once. The ten largest clones capture less than 8% of the sample.

Per the publication, the time point label means: 100 days after allo-HCT. Blood from recipients was drawn about 28 days before transplant and again at days 30, 100 and 180 after transplant. Nuclei Lysis Solution was used to extract genomic DNA from fresh or cryopreserved unfractionated peripheral blood mononuclear cells. To note about this clone: Its binding antigen is unknown. No much larger clone is present one base from it, and per-base qualities are unavailable.

The receptor chain draws on TRBV7-3 and TRBJ2-5, with 9 middle bases fitting TRBD2. The sequences come from PBMCs, collected 100 days after allogeneic stem cell transplant. The TCR originated in a male patient between 50 and 60 years old who had an allogeneic stem cell transplant from a related donor, so the T cells may come from the graft donor. Some clones in this sample may be carry-over from other donors' samples. This receptor carries the CDR3 CASSSAGGRQETQYF. At the DNA level, the sequence is TGTGCCAGCAGCTCCGCGGGGGGGAGGCAAGAGACCCAGTACTTC.